This passage covers 3 T cell receptor beta chains from one sample sequenced in a study of shared clonotypes between healthy human individuals. Here immunoSEQ multiplex PCR was the method, and the copy in TCRdb shows in-frame clones only, minus some. The repertoire holds about a million clones, with roughly 75% as singletons. Source material: memory CD4+ T cells sorted from blood. Described subset: CD45RA-negative fraction. These receptors were obtained from a man aged 18 to 30 in good health.

As to this clone: Within the sample, other DNA sequences also encode this same CDR3. The V gene is TRBV18, the J gene TRBJ1-1; D remains unclear. In germline, CDR1 is KGHSH, CDR2 LQKENI. CDR3 length equals 15 residues. V shed 1 base and J shed 1 base, with 10 bases lying between them. DNA of the CDR3: TGTGCCAGCTCACCACAGGGATCAGGGAACACTGAAGCTTTCTTT. It codes for CASSPQGSGNTEAFF.

The V call is TRBV5-5, the J call TRBJ1-1, with D possibly being TRBD1 (5 bases). The germline CDR1 and CDR2 sequences are SGHKS and YYEKEE (reference sequence). The V end lost 4 bases, the J end lost 3 bases, and 10 bases lay between the germline ends. This CDR3 is 13 amino acids long. The CDR3 sequence: CASSLGTDTEAFF. The CDR3 nucleotides are TGTGCCAGCAGCCTGGGGACGGACACTGAAGCTTTCTTT.

The J gene is TRBJ2-2, the V gene TRBV19, with D possibly matching TRBD2 (6 bases). Germline lookup yields CDR1 LNHDA and CDR2 SQIVND (reference sequence). The CDR3 has 16 amino acids. V was pared by 5 bases and J by 6 bases, with 19 bases between. The CDR3 nucleotides are TGTGCCAGTAGTGAACCTCCGGGGGTGAGGGCCGGGGAGCTGTTTTTT. Translating gives CASSEPPGVRAGELFF. The full variable domain, rest sourced from reference TRBV19 and TRBJ2-2, is DGGITQSPKYLFRKEGQNVTLSCEQNLNHDAMYWYRQDPGQGLRLIYYSQIVNDFQKGDIAEGYSVSREKKESFPLTVTSAQKNPTAFYLCASSEPPGVRAGELFFGEGSRLTVL.